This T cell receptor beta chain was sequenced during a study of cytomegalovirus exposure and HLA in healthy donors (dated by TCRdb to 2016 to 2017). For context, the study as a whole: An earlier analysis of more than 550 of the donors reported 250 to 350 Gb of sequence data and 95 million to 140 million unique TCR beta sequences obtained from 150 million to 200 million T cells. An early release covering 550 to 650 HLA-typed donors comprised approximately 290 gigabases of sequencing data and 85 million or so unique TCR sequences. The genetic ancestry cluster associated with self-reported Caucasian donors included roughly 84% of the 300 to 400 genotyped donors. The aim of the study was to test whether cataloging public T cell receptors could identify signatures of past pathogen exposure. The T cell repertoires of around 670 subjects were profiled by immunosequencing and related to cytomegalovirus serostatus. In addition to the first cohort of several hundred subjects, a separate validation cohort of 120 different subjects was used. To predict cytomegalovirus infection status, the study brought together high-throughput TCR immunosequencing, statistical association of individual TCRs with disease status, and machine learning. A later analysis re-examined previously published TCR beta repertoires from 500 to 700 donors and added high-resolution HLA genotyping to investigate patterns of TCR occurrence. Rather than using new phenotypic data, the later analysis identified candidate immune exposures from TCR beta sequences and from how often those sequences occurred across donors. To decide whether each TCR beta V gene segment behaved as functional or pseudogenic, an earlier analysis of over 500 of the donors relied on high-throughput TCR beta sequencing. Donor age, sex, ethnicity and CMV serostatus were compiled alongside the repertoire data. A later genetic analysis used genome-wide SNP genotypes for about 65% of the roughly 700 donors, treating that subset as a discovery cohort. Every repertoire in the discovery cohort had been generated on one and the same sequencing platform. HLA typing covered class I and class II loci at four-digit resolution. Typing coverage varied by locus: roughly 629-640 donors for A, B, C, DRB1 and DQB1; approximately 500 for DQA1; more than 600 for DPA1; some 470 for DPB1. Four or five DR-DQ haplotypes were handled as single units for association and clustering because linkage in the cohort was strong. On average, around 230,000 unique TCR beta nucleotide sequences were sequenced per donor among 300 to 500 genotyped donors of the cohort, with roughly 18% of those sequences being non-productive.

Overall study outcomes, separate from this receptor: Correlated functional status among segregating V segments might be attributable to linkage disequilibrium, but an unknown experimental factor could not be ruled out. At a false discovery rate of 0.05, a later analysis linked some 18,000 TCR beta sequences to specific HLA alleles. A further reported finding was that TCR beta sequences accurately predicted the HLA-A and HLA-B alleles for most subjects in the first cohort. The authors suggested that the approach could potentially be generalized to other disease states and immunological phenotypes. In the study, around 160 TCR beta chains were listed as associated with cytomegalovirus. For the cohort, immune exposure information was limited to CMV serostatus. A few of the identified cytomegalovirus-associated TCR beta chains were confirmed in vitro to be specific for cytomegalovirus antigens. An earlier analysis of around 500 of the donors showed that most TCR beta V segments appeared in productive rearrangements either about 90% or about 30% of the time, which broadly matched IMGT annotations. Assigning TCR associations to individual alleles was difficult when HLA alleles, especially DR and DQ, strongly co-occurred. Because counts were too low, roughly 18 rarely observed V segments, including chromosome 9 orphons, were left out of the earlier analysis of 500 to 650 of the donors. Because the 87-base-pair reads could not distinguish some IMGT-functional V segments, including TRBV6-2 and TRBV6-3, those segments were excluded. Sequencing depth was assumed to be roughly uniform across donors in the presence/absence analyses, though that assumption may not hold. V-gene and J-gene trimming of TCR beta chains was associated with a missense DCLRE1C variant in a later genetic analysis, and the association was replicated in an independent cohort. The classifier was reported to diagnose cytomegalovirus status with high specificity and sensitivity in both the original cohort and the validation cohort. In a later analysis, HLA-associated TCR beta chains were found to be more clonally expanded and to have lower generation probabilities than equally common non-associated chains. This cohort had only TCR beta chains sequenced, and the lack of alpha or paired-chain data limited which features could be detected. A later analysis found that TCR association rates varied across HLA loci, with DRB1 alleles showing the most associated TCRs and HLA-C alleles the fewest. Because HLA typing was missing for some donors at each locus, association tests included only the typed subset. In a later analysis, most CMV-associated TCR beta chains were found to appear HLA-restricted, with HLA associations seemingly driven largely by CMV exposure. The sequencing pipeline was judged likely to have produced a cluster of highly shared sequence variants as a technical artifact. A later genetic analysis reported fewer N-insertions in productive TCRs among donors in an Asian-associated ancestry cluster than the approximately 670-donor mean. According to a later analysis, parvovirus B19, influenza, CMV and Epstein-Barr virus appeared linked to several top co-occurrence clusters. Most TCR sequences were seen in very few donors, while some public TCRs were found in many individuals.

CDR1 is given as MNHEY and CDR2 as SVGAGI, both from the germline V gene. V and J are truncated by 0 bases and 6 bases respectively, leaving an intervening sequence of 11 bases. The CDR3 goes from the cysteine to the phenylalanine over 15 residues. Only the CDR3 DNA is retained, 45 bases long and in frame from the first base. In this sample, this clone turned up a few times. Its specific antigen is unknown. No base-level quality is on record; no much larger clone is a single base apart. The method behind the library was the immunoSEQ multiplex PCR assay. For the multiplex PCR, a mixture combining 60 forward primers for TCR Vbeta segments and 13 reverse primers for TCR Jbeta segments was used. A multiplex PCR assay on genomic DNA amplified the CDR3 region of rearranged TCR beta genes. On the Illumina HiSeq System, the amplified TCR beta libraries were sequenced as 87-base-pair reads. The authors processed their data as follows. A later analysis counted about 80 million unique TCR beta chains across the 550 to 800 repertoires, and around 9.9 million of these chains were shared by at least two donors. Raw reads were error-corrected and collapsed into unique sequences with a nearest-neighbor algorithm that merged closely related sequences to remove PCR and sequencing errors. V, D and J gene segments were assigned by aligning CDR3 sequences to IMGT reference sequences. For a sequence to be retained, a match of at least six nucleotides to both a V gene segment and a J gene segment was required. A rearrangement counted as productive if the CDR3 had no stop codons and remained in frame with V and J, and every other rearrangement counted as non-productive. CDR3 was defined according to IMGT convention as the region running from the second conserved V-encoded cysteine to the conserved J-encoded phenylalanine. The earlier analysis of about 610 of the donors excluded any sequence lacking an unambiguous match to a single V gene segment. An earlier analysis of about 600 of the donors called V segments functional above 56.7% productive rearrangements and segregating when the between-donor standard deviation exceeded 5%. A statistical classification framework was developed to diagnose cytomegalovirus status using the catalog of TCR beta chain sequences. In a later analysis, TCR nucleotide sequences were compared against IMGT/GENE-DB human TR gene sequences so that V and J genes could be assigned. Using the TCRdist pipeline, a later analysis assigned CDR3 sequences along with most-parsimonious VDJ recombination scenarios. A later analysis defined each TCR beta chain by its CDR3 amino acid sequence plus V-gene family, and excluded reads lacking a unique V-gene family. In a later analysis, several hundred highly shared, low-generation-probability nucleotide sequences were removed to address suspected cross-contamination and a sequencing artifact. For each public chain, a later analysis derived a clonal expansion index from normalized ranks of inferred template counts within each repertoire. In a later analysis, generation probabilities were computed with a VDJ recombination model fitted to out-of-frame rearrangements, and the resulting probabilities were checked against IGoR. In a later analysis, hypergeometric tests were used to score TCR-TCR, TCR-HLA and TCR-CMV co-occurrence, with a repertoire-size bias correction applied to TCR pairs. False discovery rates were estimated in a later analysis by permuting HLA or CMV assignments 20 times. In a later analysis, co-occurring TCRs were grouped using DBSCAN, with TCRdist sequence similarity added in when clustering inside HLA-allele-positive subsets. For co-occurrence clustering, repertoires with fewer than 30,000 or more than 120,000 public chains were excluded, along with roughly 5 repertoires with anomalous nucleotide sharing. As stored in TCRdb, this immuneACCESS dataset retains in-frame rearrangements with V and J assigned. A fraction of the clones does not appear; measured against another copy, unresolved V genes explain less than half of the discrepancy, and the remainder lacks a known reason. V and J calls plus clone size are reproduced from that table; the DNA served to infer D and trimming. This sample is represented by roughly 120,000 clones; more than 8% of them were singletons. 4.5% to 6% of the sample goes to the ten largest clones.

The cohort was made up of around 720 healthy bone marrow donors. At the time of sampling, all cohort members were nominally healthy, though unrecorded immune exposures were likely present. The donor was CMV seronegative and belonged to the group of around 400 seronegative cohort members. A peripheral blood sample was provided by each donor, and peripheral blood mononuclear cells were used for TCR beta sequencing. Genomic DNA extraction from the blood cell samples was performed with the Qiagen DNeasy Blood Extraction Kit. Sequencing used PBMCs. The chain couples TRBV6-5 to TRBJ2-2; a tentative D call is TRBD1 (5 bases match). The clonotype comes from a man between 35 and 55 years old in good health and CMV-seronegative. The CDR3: CASSYSRFRAGELFF. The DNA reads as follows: TGTGCCAGCAGTTACTCTAGATTCAGGGCCGGGGAGCTGTTTTTT.